The 15 T cell receptor beta chains below all came from one sample that was sequenced in a study of T cell responses to AZD1222 COVID-19 vaccine. Only in-frame clones appear in the TCRdb table, and some are missing; sequencing was by immunoSEQ multiplex PCR. Of around 200,000 clones listed, around nine tenths are singletons. The specimen comprised peripheral blood, sampled 28 days after the second AZD1222 dose. These receptors were obtained from an adult who received the AZD1222 COVID-19 vaccine.

The chain recombines TRBV6-5 with TRBJ1-2, with D unresolved. This CDR3 has 14 residues. CDR1 and CDR2 (germline): MNHEY, SVGAGI. Trimming took 0 bases from V and 4 from J, leaving 9 bases between them. CDR3 region: CASSYSQTVYGYTF. For the CDR3, the DNA is TGTGCCAGCAGTTACTCACAGACGGTCTATGGCTACACCTTC.

This clone appeared a few times. The rearrangement joins TRBV21-1 to TRBJ2-7; TRBD1 is taken as the D call from the table, unchecked against the DNA. TRBV21-1 counts as a pseudogene. The CDR3 is 15 residues long. The CDR3 here is CASSFDRDKSYEQYF. In nucleotides, the CDR3 is TGTGCCAGCAGTTTCGACAGGGACAAGAGCTACGAGCAGTACTTC.

The rearrangement links TRBV7-2 to TRBJ1-1, with D possibly matching TRBD1 (5 bases). The CDR3 has 14 amino acids. V dropped 3 bases and J dropped 1 base, with 9 bases sitting between them. Looked up from germline, CDR1 is SGHTA and CDR2 is FQGNSA. In DNA, the CDR3 is TGTGCCAGCAGCTTTGGGGGACGGAACACTGAAGCTTTCTTT. This encodes CASSFGGRNTEAFF.

The chain links TRBV9 to TRBJ2-3, with TRBD2 matching over 7 bases. CDR1 is SGDLS, CDR2 YYNGEE, per germline. The length of the CDR3 is 15 residues. The V gene end was trimmed by 4 bases and the J gene end by 2 bases; junction bases not matched to a gene: 7. The CDR3 loop reads CASSTKRDHTDTQYF. Written as DNA, the CDR3 is TGTGCCAGCAGCACCAAGCGGGATCACACAGATACGCAGTATTTT.

The V call is TRBV6-2 or TRBV6-3, the J call TRBJ1-2; D possibly corresponds to TRBD1 (6 bases). The CDR3 consists of 11 residues. Trimming pared 2 bases from V and 8 bases from J, leaving 6 bases between. From germline, CDR1 is MNHEY and CDR2 SVGEGT. The CDR3 DNA follows: TGTGCCAGCAGTTACGGACAGGGCTACACCTTC. Its translation is CASSYGQGYTF.

The chain uses TRBV7-3 and TRBJ2-1; maybe TRBD2 (6 bases). The germline V and J ends were trimmed by 4 bases and 5 bases, with 15 bases remaining between them. Germline-derived CDR1 and CDR2 are SGHTA and FQGTGA. The CDR3 length is 15 residues. CDR3 sequence (DNA): TGTGCCAGCAGCTCGTTTGGCGGGACGAACAATGAGCAGTTCTTC. Its translation is CASSSFGGTNNEQFF. The full variable domain, rest sourced from reference TRBV7-3 and TRBJ2-1, is GAGVSQTPSNKVTEKGKYVELRCDPISGHTALYWYRQSLGQGPEFLIYFQGTGAADDSGLPNDRFFAVRPEGSVSTLKIQRTERGDSAVYLCASSSFGGTNNEQFFGPGTRLTVL.

V and J are TRBV19 and TRBJ2-1; no firm D call. The germline gives CDR1 LNHDA, CDR2 SQIVND (reference sequence). V was cut by 2 bases and J by 6 bases, with 8 bases left in between. This CDR3 is built from 13 residues. CDR3 region: CASSILVPNEQFF. CDR3 DNA sequence: TGTGCCAGTAGTATACTAGTCCCCAATGAGCAGTTCTTC.

The chain couples TRBV25-1 to TRBJ2-5; D is undetermined. This CDR3 has 12 residues. Germline V gene lookup returns CDR1 MGHDK and CDR2 SYGVNS. The V end lost 6 bases, the J end lost 5 bases, and 10 bases lay between the germline ends. The CDR3 region has the DNA TGTGCCAGCAGCACCCCGTCGGAGACCCAGTACTTC. It encodes CASSTPSETQYF.

The genes are TRBV4-2 and TRBJ1-1, with 8 bases that match TRBD1. The CDR3 length is 17 residues. The trim removed 4 bases at V and 0 bases at J, leaving 10 bases unmatched. The V gene's germline CDR1 is LGHNA and CDR2 YNFKEQ. CDR3 amino acids: CASSLGQGQTMNTEAFF. Written as DNA, the CDR3 is TGTGCCAGCAGCCTCGGACAGGGCCAAACGATGAACACTGAAGCTTTCTTT.

This chain links TRBV18 with TRBJ1-3; possibly TRBD1 for D (6 bases). Germline lookup yields CDR1 KGHSH and CDR2 LQKENI. V gave up 6 bases and J gave up 6 bases, with 15 bases separating them. The CDR3 contains 14 residues. The CDR3 bases are TGTGCCAGCTCCCGGGAGAGGGGGGAAAACACCATATATTTT. Its protein product is CASSRERGENTIYF.

This clone was recorded once. This chain links TRBV28 with TRBJ1-3, with no clear D. This CDR3 comprises 14 residues. The germline CDR1 and CDR2 sequences are MDHEN and SYDVKM. Trimming stripped 7 bases from V and 1 base from J, with 11 bases between. In DNA form, the CDR3 reads TGTGCCAGCAACCCTCCGGGGTCTGGAAACACCATATATTTT. Protein: CASNPPGSGNTIYF.

The CDR3 is CSGGTSAYNEQFF. In DNA form, the CDR3 reads TGCAGCGGAGGGACTAGCGCATACAATGAGCAGTTCTTC. The chain employs TRBV29-1 and TRBJ2-1; 10 bases align to TRBD2. V lost 7 bases to trimming and J lost 4 bases; unmatched junction nucleotides: 4. CDR3 length equals 13 residues. CDR1 SQVTM and CDR2 ANQGSEA come from the germline V gene.

The genes are TRBV7-3 and TRBJ2-5, with 9 bases matching TRBD2. The CDR3 runs 18 residues. V lost 1 base and J lost 0; bases outside the gene matches: 9. CDR1 is SGHTA and CDR2 is FQGTGA in the germline V gene. Written as DNA, the CDR3 is TGTGCCAGCAGCTTAATATCACCTCTAGCGGGGTACCAAGAGACCCAGTACTTC. Translation gives CASSLISPLAGYQETQYF.

The J gene is TRBJ1-1, the V gene TRBV27, with D unclear. V was clipped by 8 bases and J by 0 bases, with 19 bases between them. The CDR3 sequence is 16 residues long. Germline values: CDR1 MNHEY, CDR2 SMNVEV (reference sequence). CDR3 loop: CASGMAPVTMNTEAFF. In DNA form, the CDR3 reads TGTGCCAGCGGGATGGCCCCGGTGACGATGAACACTGAAGCTTTCTTT.

In DNA, the CDR3 is TGTGCCAGCACCTGGGAGGGGAATCAGCCCCAGCATTTT. Residues: CASTWEGNQPQHF. The chain couples TRBV12-3 or TRBV12-4 to TRBJ1-5; weak D call: TRBD1 (5 bases). The V gene lost 7 bases and the J gene lost 4 bases, with 11 bases spanning the gap. This CDR3 spans 13 amino acids.